Listed below are T cell receptor beta chains from one sample, sequenced in a study of cytomegalovirus exposure and HLA in healthy donors. The protocol was immunoSEQ multiplex PCR, while the TCRdb copy is restricted to in-frame clones and leaves out a portion. The sample lists about 130,000 clones; 75% to 90% were seen once. Input material: PBMCs. The receptor source for this set is a woman in her twenties or thirties in good health and CMV-seropositive. The conserved cysteine and the conserved F or W are not part of the CDR3 here. Fields, in order: clone size, V gene, J gene, CDR3 protein. Clone size is shown for a subset of rows, as once, few, many or a class of expanded clone.

clone_size: .
v_call: TRBV2
j_call: TRBJ1-1
cdr3_aa: ASSGGGGVAF

clone_size: .
v_call: TRBV7-9
j_call: TRBJ1-1
cdr3_aa: SSSLGHQNTEAF

clone_size: once
v_call: TRBV2
j_call: TRBJ2-3
cdr3_aa: ASITGTGGADTQY

clone_size: .
v_call: TRBV28
j_call: TRBJ2-3
cdr3_aa: ASSATSGGPTDTQY

clone_size: .
v_call: TRBV4-1
j_call: TRBJ1-2
cdr3_aa: ASSQDREDYGYT

clone_size: .
v_call: TRBV6-5
j_call: TRBJ2-1
cdr3_aa: ASSSVGEGRNNEQF

clone_size: .
v_call: TRBV4-2
j_call: TRBJ2-3
cdr3_aa: ASSHFDRGGTDTQY

clone_size: .
v_call: TRBV2
j_call: TRBJ1-5
cdr3_aa: ASSQPLQGGWPQH

clone_size: .
v_call: TRBV28
j_call: TRBJ1-5
cdr3_aa: ASSSPLGGDQPQH

clone_size: few
v_call: TRBV5-1
j_call: TRBJ2-7
cdr3_aa: ASSSTSGTYEQY

clone_size: .
v_call: TRBV6-6
j_call: TRBJ2-1
cdr3_aa: ASSAGGGWDNEQF

clone_size: .
v_call: TRBV5-1
j_call: TRBJ1-4
cdr3_aa: ASSFGGSTGGDEKLF

clone_size: few
v_call: TRBV5-1
j_call: TRBJ1-1
cdr3_aa: ASSLTGLLGTEAF

clone_size: .
v_call: TRBV2
j_call: TRBJ2-5
cdr3_aa: ASSLAETQY

clone_size: .
v_call: TRBV7-9
j_call: TRBJ2-7
cdr3_aa: ASSAGGLASYEQY

clone_size: .
v_call: TRBV10-3
j_call: TRBJ1-1
cdr3_aa: AVREDRGPNTEAF

clone_size: .
v_call: TRBV27
j_call: TRBJ2-1
cdr3_aa: ASQRAEGNEQF

clone_size: .
v_call: TRBV7-3
j_call: TRBJ1-2
cdr3_aa: ASSSEVGGGGYT

clone_size: .
v_call: TRBV9
j_call: TRBJ1-1
cdr3_aa: ASRRGEGLNTEAF

clone_size: .
v_call: TRBV9
j_call: TRBJ2-1
cdr3_aa: ASSVARGEREGQSEQF

clone_size: .
v_call: TRBV19
j_call: TRBJ2-1
cdr3_aa: ASSIVGAILYNEQF

clone_size: .
v_call: TRBV30
j_call: TRBJ1-1
cdr3_aa: AWSVQGPTEAF

clone_size: once
v_call: TRBV28
j_call: TRBJ1-4
cdr3_aa: ASSPHPGEKLF

clone_size: .
v_call: TRBV7-3
j_call: TRBJ2-1
cdr3_aa: ASSRSRNVEAEQF

clone_size: few
v_call: TRBV5-1
j_call: TRBJ1-1
cdr3_aa: ASSLWQGNTEAF

clone_size: .
v_call: TRBV19
j_call: TRBJ1-3
cdr3_aa: ASSESGNTIY

clone_size: .
v_call: TRBV10-1
j_call: TRBJ1-1
cdr3_aa: ATREVQPNPEAF

clone_size: .
v_call: TRBV30
j_call: TRBJ2-6
cdr3_aa: AWSVQGSSGANVLT

clone_size: .
v_call: TRBV27
j_call: TRBJ2-1
cdr3_aa: ASSSWTGDYNEQF

clone_size: once
v_call: TRBV5-1
j_call: TRBJ2-1
cdr3_aa: ASSQGLNYNEQF

clone_size: few
v_call: TRBV4-1
j_call: TRBJ1-2
cdr3_aa: ASSQADSPRTHGYT

clone_size: .
v_call: TRBV7-6
j_call: TRBJ1-2
cdr3_aa: ASSLGQGADGYT

clone_size: .
v_call: TRBV5-1
j_call: TRBJ2-5
cdr3_aa: ASSFGLAGGGQETQY

clone_size: .
v_call: TRBV10-3
j_call: TRBJ1-5
cdr3_aa: AISEEGGYQPQH

clone_size: .
v_call: TRBV5-1
j_call: TRBJ2-7
cdr3_aa: ASSLVGQGQYEQY

clone_size: .
v_call: TRBV6-5
j_call: TRBJ2-3
cdr3_aa: ASSASGVTDTQY

clone_size: .
v_call: TRBV7-3
j_call: TRBJ2-3
cdr3_aa: ASSLTRASGSTDTQY

clone_size: .
v_call: TRBV4-1
j_call: TRBJ1-1
cdr3_aa: ASSQEPGVGTEAF

clone_size: .
v_call: TRBV7-2
j_call: TRBJ2-5
cdr3_aa: ASSSPRETQY

clone_size: .
v_call: TRBV5-6
j_call: TRBJ1-4
cdr3_aa: ASSLAEGDADEKLF

clone_size: .
v_call: TRBV15
j_call: TRBJ2-5
cdr3_aa: ATSRGGTSGGAKETQY